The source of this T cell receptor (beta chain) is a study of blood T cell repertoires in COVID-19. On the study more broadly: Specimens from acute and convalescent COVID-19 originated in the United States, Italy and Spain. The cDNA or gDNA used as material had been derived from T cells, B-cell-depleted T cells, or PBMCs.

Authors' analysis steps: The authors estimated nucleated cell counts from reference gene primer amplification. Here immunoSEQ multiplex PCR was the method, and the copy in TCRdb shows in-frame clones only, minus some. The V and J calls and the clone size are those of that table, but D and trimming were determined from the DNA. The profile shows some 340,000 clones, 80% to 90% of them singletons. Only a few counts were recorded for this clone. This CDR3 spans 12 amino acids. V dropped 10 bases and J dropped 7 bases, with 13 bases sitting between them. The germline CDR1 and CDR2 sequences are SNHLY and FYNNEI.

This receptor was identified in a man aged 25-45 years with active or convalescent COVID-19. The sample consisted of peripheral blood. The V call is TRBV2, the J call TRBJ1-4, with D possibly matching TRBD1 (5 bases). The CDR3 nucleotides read TGTGCCACCAGAACGACAGTTGAAAAACTGTTTTTT. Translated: CATRTTVEKLFF.